These 10 T cell receptor beta chains came from one sample sequenced in a study of control samples from healthy donors and cancer patients. Using immunoSEQ multiplex PCR, the repertoire was profiled, and TCRdb retains in-frame clones only, with some absent. The sample lists about 120,000 clones, roughly 90% occurring once. Sequenced: blood. These receptors were collected from a man in his forties or fifties in good health.

For this clone: The same CDR3 arises from other DNA sequences in this sample as well. The V gene is TRBV9, the J gene TRBJ2-5, with D maybe TRBD1 (6 bases). Between the trimmed V and J ends, which lost 0 bases and 1 base, there was a span of 10 bases. The CDR3 consists of 15 residues. The germline V gene encodes CDR1 SGDLS and CDR2 YYNGEE. The CDR3 spells CASSVAGHLQETQYF. CDR3 bases: TGTGCCAGCAGCGTAGCGGGACATCTCCAAGAGACCCAGTACTTC.

V is TRBV7-2 and J is TRBJ2-7; D is perhaps TRBD1 (6 bases). The CDR3 totals 16 residues. V dropped 3 bases and J dropped 0 bases, with 15 bases sitting between them. Germline CDR1 reads SGHTA; CDR2 reads FQGNSA. In DNA, the CDR3 is TGTGCCAGCAGCTTCCTATCCAGGGGCCTCTCCTACGAGCAGTACTTC. As protein: CASSFLSRGLSYEQYF. Full variable domain (rest looked up from reference TRBV7-2 and TRBJ2-7): GAGVSQSPSNKVTEKGKDVELRCDPISGHTALYWYRQSLGQGLEFLIYFQGNSAPDKSGLPSDRFSAERTGGSVSTLTIQRTQQEDSAVYLCASSFLSRGLSYEQYFGPGTRLTVT.

The chain couples TRBV18 to TRBJ2-1; 10 bases are a match to TRBD2. CDR1 KGHSH and CDR2 LQKENI come from the germline V gene. The CDR3 is made up of 17 amino acids. After removal of 4 bases from V and 7 bases from J, the junction contained 13 bases not matched to a gene. CDR3 sequence reads: CASSHGNKRGGRNEQFF. The CDR3 nucleotides are TGTGCCAGCTCACACGGTAATAAGCGGGGGGGCAGGAATGAGCAGTTCTTC.

V and J are TRBV27 and TRBJ1-2; 9 bases fit TRBD1. The CDR3 runs to 14 residues. Germline CDR1 and CDR2: MNHEY and SMNVEV (reference sequence). J was trimmed by 7 bases and V by 5 bases; bases with no gene match: 8. The CDR3 loop is CASSPLQGAVGYTF. CDR3 sequence (DNA): TGTGCCAGCAGTCCCCTACAGGGGGCAGTTGGCTACACCTTC.

The chain recombines TRBV7-2 with TRBJ2-6; TRBD2 agrees at 8 bases. The CDR3 loop spans 15 amino acids. The germline V gene encodes CDR1 SGHTA and CDR2 FQGNSA. Trimming at V came to 5 bases and at J to 1 base, leaving 1 base not matched to a gene. The CDR3 DNA reads as TGTGCCAGCAGCCCGGGGGGGTCTGGGGCCAACGTCCTGACTTTC. It encodes CASSPGGSGANVLTF. Filled out from reference TRBV7-2 and TRBJ2-6, the complete variable domain reads GAGVSQSPSNKVTEKGKDVELRCDPISGHTALYWYRQSLGQGLEFLIYFQGNSAPDKSGLPSDRFSAERTGGSVSTLTIQRTQQEDSAVYLCASSPGGSGANVLTFGAGSRLTVL.

The chain links TRBV2 to TRBJ1-1; maybe TRBD1 (5 bases). Germline lookup yields CDR1 SNHLY and CDR2 FYNNEI. V was cut by 8 bases and J by 1 base, with 11 bases left in between. The CDR3 runs 13 residues. In nucleotides, the CDR3 is TGTGCCAGCCAGACAGCCGCGAACACTGAAGCTTTCTTT. Residues: CASQTAANTEAFF.

The rearrangement joins TRBV7-2 to TRBJ2-7, with 12 bases identical to TRBD2. The CDR3 spans 17 residues. V lost 3 bases and J lost 0; bases outside the gene matches: 6. CDR1 is SGHTA and CDR2 is FQGNSA in the germline V gene. CDR3 loop: CASSFLTSGGRSYEQYF. CDR3 nucleotides: TGTGCCAGCAGCTTCCTGACTAGCGGGGGCCGCTCCTACGAGCAGTACTTC.

The J gene is TRBJ2-1, the V gene TRBV3-1 (or the pseudogene TRBV3-2); the match to TRBD2 covers 12 bases. The V gene end was trimmed by 3 bases and the J gene end by 12 bases; junction bases not matched to a gene: 12. Germline values: CDR1 LGHDT, CDR2 YNNKEL (reference sequence). The CDR3 runs 16 residues. This CDR3 reads CASSQASSGRALGQFF. The CDR3, as DNA: TGTGCCAGCAGCCAGGCGTCTAGCGGGAGGGCCCTAGGGCAGTTCTTC.

This sequence joins TRBV5-1 and TRBJ2-2, with a weak D call TRBD2 (7 bases). This CDR3 has 15 residues. Germline V gene sequence: CDR1 SGHRS, CDR2 YFSETQ. V shed 5 bases and J shed 4 bases, with 15 bases lying between them. This CDR3 is CASSSGGLSTGELFF. The CDR3 bases are TGCGCCAGCAGTTCCGGGGGGCTGTCCACCGGGGAGCTGTTTTTT.

CDR3 DNA: TGTGCCAGCAGAGTAAGGGGAGGCAATCAGCCCCAGCATTTT. It specifies CASRVRGGNQPQHF. The chain employs TRBV27 and TRBJ1-5; D possibly corresponds to TRBD1 (5 bases). The CDR3 totals 14 residues. V was trimmed by 6 bases and J by 2 bases, leaving 11 bases between them. CDR1 MNHEY and CDR2 SMNVEV come from the germline V gene (reference sequence).